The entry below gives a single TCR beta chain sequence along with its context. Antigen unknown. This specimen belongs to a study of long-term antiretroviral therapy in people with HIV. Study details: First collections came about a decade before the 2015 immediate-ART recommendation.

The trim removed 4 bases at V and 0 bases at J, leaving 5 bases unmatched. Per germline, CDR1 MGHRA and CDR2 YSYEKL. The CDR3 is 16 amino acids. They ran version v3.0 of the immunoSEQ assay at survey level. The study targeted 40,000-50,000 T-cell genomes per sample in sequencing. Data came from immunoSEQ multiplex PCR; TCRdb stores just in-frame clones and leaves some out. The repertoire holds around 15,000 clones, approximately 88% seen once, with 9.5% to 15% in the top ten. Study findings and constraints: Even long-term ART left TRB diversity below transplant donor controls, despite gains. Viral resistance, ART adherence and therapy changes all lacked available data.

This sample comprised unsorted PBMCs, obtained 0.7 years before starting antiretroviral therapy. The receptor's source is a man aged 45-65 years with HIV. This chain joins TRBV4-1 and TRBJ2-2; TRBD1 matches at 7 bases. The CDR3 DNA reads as TGCGCCAGCAGCCGCGCCGGGACAGCGAACACCGGGGAGCTGTTTTTT. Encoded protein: CASSRAGTANTGELFF.